This note documents a single TCR beta chain sequence. Its target is unknown. This specimen belongs to a study of radiotherapy plus CTLA-4 blockade in lung cancer. Study-wide results and limits: In blood, early T cell clone dynamics reportedly predicted response best, together with interferon-beta.

V was cut by 1 base and J by 9 bases, with 9 bases left in between. Germline V gene sequence: CDR1 SGHTA, CDR2 FQGNSA. The CDR3 is 13 amino acids. TCRdb keeps only in-frame clones here, not all; method: immunoSEQ multiplex PCR. The sample records roughly 70,000 clones, roughly 91% being singletons. The chain uses TRBV7-2 and TRBJ2-2, with D possibly being TRBD2 (6 bases). The clonotype was recovered from a human donor with non-small cell lung cancer that progressed on radiotherapy plus ipilimumab. Source: peripheral blood, taken from a patient treated with radiotherapy plus ipilimumab. This CDR3 is CASSLERARELFF. DNA of the CDR3: TGTGCCAGCAGCTTAGAGCGGGCCCGGGAGCTGTTTTTT.